The 5 T cell receptor beta chains listed next were all sequenced from one sample in a study of cytomegalovirus exposure and HLA in healthy donors. The PCR had 60 Vbeta and 13 Jbeta primers. Clones were read by immunoSEQ multiplex PCR, and TCRdb kept only the in-frame ones, dropping some. Here the sample spans about 160,000 clones, around four fifths being singletons. Source material: PBMCs. Receptors originate from a woman in her fifties or sixties in good health and CMV-seronegative.

V is TRBV7-8 and J is TRBJ2-7; 11 bases fit TRBD2. The trim removed 3 bases at V and 6 bases at J, leaving 10 bases unmatched. This CDR3 is built from 16 residues. Germline CDR1 and CDR2: SGHVS and FQNEAQ. This chain's CDR3 is CASSFEKVAGGREQYF. DNA for the CDR3: TGTGCCAGCAGCTTCGAAAAGGTAGCGGGGGGGCGCGAGCAGTACTTC.

The chain employs TRBV6-5 and TRBJ1-2, with D unclear. The CDR3 runs 14 residues. Trimming pared 0 bases from V and 6 bases from J, leaving 11 bases between. CDR1 is MNHEY, CDR2 SVGAGI, per germline. In nucleotides, the CDR3 is TGTGCCAGCAGTTACTCACCGGTCGCTGATGGCTACACCTTC. It specifies CASSYSPVADGYTF.

This chain uses TRBV27 with TRBJ2-1; 10 bases line up with TRBD2. Germline V lookup: CDR1 MNHEY, CDR2 SMNVEV (reference sequence). The V and J ends lost 6 bases and 9 bases, in that order; junction bases with no gene match: 8. The CDR3 spans 14 residues. DNA for the CDR3: TGTGCCAGCAGCCGAGCGGGAGGGCCTTTTGAGCAGTTCTTC. This encodes CASSRAGGPFEQFF.

This chain joins TRBV6-5 and TRBJ1-2; 10 positions agree with TRBD1. This CDR3 is 15 amino acids long. The V gene's germline CDR1 is MNHEY and CDR2 SVGAGI. V lost 1 base and J lost 8; bases outside the gene matches: 7. As DNA, the CDR3 is TGTGCCAGCAGTTACTTCGGGACAGGGGCCTCCGGCTACACCTTC. Translation: CASSYFGTGASGYTF.

Remarks on this clone: The CDR3 does not end in the conserved phenylalanine or tryptophan, so this is likely a read error. The DNA is left out, because the CDR3 cannot be placed on it with certainty; the CDR3 is given as TCRdb lists it. The rearrangement uses TRBV10-1 and TRBJ1-4. In germline, CDR1 is WNHNN, CDR2 SYGVQD (reference sequence). The CDR3 has 11 residues if both end residues are counted. CDR3 sequence: CASSPGDLLES.